A selection of T cell receptor beta chains follows, all from one sample in a study of blood T cell repertoires in COVID-19. Measured with immunoSEQ multiplex PCR; TCRdb has only the in-frame clones, and not every one. The data show roughly 180,000 clones, with 70% to 80% seen just once and more than 6.5% held by the top ten. Source material: peripheral blood. These receptors were obtained from a woman aged 55-75 years with COVID-19, enrolled during active disease. Both conserved end residues are part of each CDR3. A D gene is named only where the DNA matches it firmly. For some rows the clone size is stated as once, few or many, or as a class when expanded; others skip it.

clone size: .
V gene: TRBV28
D gene: TRBD2
J gene: TRBJ2-1
CDR3 DNA: TGTGCCGCACTAGCGGGAGGGTACAATGAGCAGTTCTTC
CDR3 protein: CAALAGGYNEQFF

clone size: .
V gene: TRBV28
D gene: .
J gene: TRBJ2-2
CDR3 DNA: TGTGCCAGCAGTTTAGCGGCGCCGGGTACCGGGGAGCTGTTTTTT
CDR3 protein: CASSLAAPGTGELFF

clone size: .
V gene: TRBV28
D gene: .
J gene: TRBJ1-5
CDR3 DNA: TGTGCCAGCAGTTTAAGGACAGCTCATCAGCCCCAGCATTTT
CDR3 protein: CASSLRTAHQPQHF

clone size: few
V gene: TRBV30
D gene: .
J gene: TRBJ2-7
CDR3 DNA: TGTGCCTGGAGTGTAGGAGGGCAGGCCCTCTACGAGCAGTACTTC
CDR3 protein: CAWSVGGQALYEQYF

clone size: many
V gene: TRBV7-9
D gene: .
J gene: TRBJ1-4
CDR3 DNA: TGTGCCAGCAGCTTCCCTCGGGGAAGGGCCGCTAATGAAAAACTGTTTTTT
CDR3 protein: CASSFPRGRAANEKLFF

clone size: .
V gene: TRBV5-1
D gene: .
J gene: TRBJ2-7
CDR3 DNA: TGCGCCAGCAGCTTCGGCTCCGGGACTTCCTACGAGCAGTACTTC
CDR3 protein: CASSFGSGTSYEQYF

clone size: few
V gene: TRBV6-5
D gene: TRBD1
J gene: TRBJ1-6
CDR3 DNA: TGTGCCAGCATCGAGGGACAGAATTCACCCCTCCACTTT
CDR3 protein: CASIEGQNSPLHF

clone size: .
V gene: TRBV19
D gene: TRBD2
J gene: TRBJ2-3
CDR3 DNA: TGTGCCAGTACCCCCAGGGGACTAGCGGGTCTGCCAAGCACAGATACGCAGTATTTT
CDR3 protein: CASTPRGLAGLPSTDTQYF

clone size: .
V gene: TRBV19
D gene: .
J gene: TRBJ1-2
CDR3 DNA: TGTGCCAGTAGTTCCGCAGGGGATGGCTACACCTTC
CDR3 protein: CASSSAGDGYTF

clone size: .
V gene: TRBV5-1
D gene: TRBD2
J gene: TRBJ2-1
CDR3 DNA: TGCGCCAGCAGCTTTCGGGCGGGAGCGGGCAATGAGCAGTTCTTC
CDR3 protein: CASSFRAGAGNEQFF

clone size: .
V gene: TRBV1
D gene: .
J gene: TRBJ2-1
CDR3 DNA: TGCACCAGCAGCCAAGACGAGACTAGCGGGGGGGATAGCTCCTACAATGAGCAGTTCTTC
CDR3 protein: CTSSQDETSGGDSSYNEQFF

clone size: .
V gene: TRBV21-1
D gene: .
J gene: TRBJ1-2
CDR3 DNA: TGTGCCAGCAGCAAAGAGGCAGGCCAGCGGGGCTACACCTTC
CDR3 protein: CASSKEAGQRGYTF

clone size: .
V gene: TRBV28
D gene: .
J gene: TRBJ1-2
CDR3 DNA: TGTGCCAGCAGTCCCCCCGGAGTATATGGCTACACCTTC
CDR3 protein: CASSPPGVYGYTF

clone size: .
V gene: TRBV19
D gene: TRBD1
J gene: TRBJ2-1
CDR3 DNA: TGTGCCAGTAGTAAGCCCGGGACAGGGATGGCTGGTGAGCAGTTCTTC
CDR3 protein: CASSKPGTGMAGEQFF